The 21 T cell receptor beta chains reported below all come from one sample, sequenced in a study of T cell responses to AZD1222 COVID-19 vaccine. TCRdb keeps only in-frame clones here, not all; method: immunoSEQ multiplex PCR. This table holds 30,000 to 35,000 clones, approximately 78% found once. The sequencing used peripheral blood, collected 28 days after the second AZD1222 dose. All receptors derive from an adult who received the AZD1222 COVID-19 vaccine.

The chain is built from TRBV19 and TRBJ1-5; the match to TRBD1 covers 8 bases. CDR3 length: 18 residues. Losses at the gene ends were 3 bases for V and 0 bases for J; bases not matched to a gene: 10. Germline assignment: CDR1 LNHDA and CDR2 SQIVND (reference sequence). The CDR3 nucleotides are TGTGCCAGTAGTATCTGGGGGACAGGATCACCTAGCAATCAGCCCCAGCATTTT. Its protein product is CASSIWGTGSPSNQPQHF.

The genes are TRBV5-5 and TRBJ1-1; 7 bases are a match to TRBD1. Per the germline V gene, CDR1 is SGHKS and CDR2 is YYEKEE (reference sequence). The CDR3 spans 15 residues. Germline trimming cut 5 bases from V and 1 base from J; bases unmatched to any gene: 8. CDR3 nucleotide sequence: TGTGCCAGCAGTAAAGCCGGGACAGAGAACACTGAAGCTTTCTTT. This translates into CASSKAGTENTEAFF.

The chain has TRBV14 and TRBJ1-2; possibly TRBD1 for D (5 bases). Trimming removed 4 bases from V and 2 bases from J, with 8 bases in between. Germline values: CDR1 SGHDN, CDR2 FVKESK. The CDR3 has 13 residues. In DNA form, the CDR3 reads TGTGCCAGCAGCCCGACAGCAAACTATGGCTACACCTTC. It codes for CASSPTANYGYTF.

The gene calls are TRBV3-1 (or the pseudogene TRBV3-2) and TRBJ2-2; 10 bases line up with TRBD1. V shed 4 bases and J 7 bases; nucleotides not matched to a gene: 6. CDR1 and CDR2 from the germline V gene are LGHDT and YNNKEL (reference sequence). This CDR3 comprises 15 residues. CDR3 amino acids: CASSLRDRGVGELFF. The DNA of the CDR3 is TGTGCCAGCAGCCTCCGGGACAGGGGTGTCGGGGAGCTGTTTTTT.

This clone occurred a few times. The V call is TRBV27, the J call TRBJ2-1; 10 bases agree with TRBD1. The CDR3 runs to 14 residues. Germline lookup yields CDR1 MNHEY and CDR2 SMNVEV (reference sequence). The trim removed 8 bases at V and 7 bases at J, leaving 8 bases unmatched. The DNA of the CDR3 is TGTGCCAGCTGCCGACAGGGGGCTTTGAATGAGCAGTTCTTC. Its protein product is CASCRQGALNEQFF.

The chain recombines TRBV11-2 with TRBJ1-1; the D is unclear. With 5 bases removed from V and 4 bases from J, the gap between germline ends came to 11 bases. Germline assignment: CDR1 SGHAT and CDR2 FQNNGV. This CDR3 is built from 13 residues. The CDR3, as DNA: TGTGCCAGCAGCGCCGGAGAGGGCACTGAAGCTTTCTTT. Translated, it gives CASSAGEGTEAFF. The variable domain in full, completed from reference TRBV11-2 and TRBJ1-1, reads EAGVAQSPRYKIIEKRQSVAFWCNPISGHATLYWYQQILGQGPKLLIQFQNNGVVDDSQLPKDRFSAERLKGVDSTLKIQPAKLEDSAVYLCASSAGEGTEAFFGQGTRLTVV.

The V and J genes are TRBV6-2 or TRBV6-3 and TRBJ1-2; D perhaps matches TRBD1 (5 bases). Germline CDR1 is MNHEY and CDR2 is SVGEGT. There are 14 residues in the CDR3. V was shortened by 2 bases and J by 2 bases, with 9 bases between the two germline ends. In nucleotides, the CDR3 is TGTGCCAGCAGTTACGGTAGACAGAACTATGGCTACACCTTC. It yields the protein CASSYGRQNYGYTF.

The V call is TRBV29-1, the J call TRBJ1-4; TRBD1 matches 8 bases. Losses at the gene ends were 6 bases for V and 8 bases for J; bases not matched to a gene: 8. Germline V lookup: CDR1 SQVTM, CDR2 ANQGSEA. The CDR3 contains 13 residues. This chain's CDR3 is CSVKPTGDEKLFF. CDR3 bases: TGCAGCGTGAAACCGACAGGGGACGAAAAACTGTTTTTT.

V is TRBV11-2 and J is TRBJ2-5, with TRBD2 matching over 12 bases. This CDR3 comprises 15 residues. The germline gives CDR1 SGHAT, CDR2 FQNNGV. J was trimmed by 3 bases and V by 4 bases; bases with no gene match: 3. CDR3: CASSSRLAGEETQYF. The CDR3, as DNA: TGTGCCAGCAGCTCCCGACTAGCGGGAGAAGAGACCCAGTACTTC.

Only one count was recorded for this clone. V and J are TRBV11-2 and TRBJ1-5; D call uncertain. The CDR3 totals 15 residues. Trimming removed 1 base from V and 7 bases from J, with 14 bases in between. Looked up from germline, CDR1 is SGHAT and CDR2 is FQNNGV. The CDR3 spells CASSLAGGERQPQHF. The DNA of the CDR3 is TGTGCCAGCAGCTTAGCGGGCGGGGAGAGACAGCCCCAGCATTTT.

V is TRBV5-4 and J is TRBJ2-1; 10 nucleotides align to TRBD1. CDR1 is SGHNT and CDR2 is YYREEE in the germline V gene (reference sequence). V lost 4 bases to trimming and J lost 6 bases; unmatched junction nucleotides: 10. CDR3 size: 16 residues. Here the CDR3 reads CASSARDRGGGNEQFF. The CDR3 region has the DNA TGTGCCAGCAGCGCCAGGGACAGGGGAGGGGGCAATGAGCAGTTCTTC.

This clone was counted once. The CDR3 protein is CASSPIGGSGANVLTF. The CDR3 DNA is TGTGCCAGCAGCCCTATAGGGGGCTCTGGGGCCAACGTCCTGACTTTC. The V call is TRBV7-2, the J call TRBJ2-6, with D possibly matching TRBD1 (6 bases). The V end lost 5 bases, the J end lost 0 bases, and 11 bases lay between the germline ends. The CDR3 is 16 residues long. The germline V gene encodes CDR1 SGHTA and CDR2 FQGNSA.

The chain has TRBV29-1 and TRBJ1-5; 12 bases are shared with TRBD1. From germline, CDR1 is SQVTM and CDR2 ANQGSEA. V shed 6 bases, J shed 0 bases, and the junction held 6 bases outside the gene matches. The CDR3 contains 16 residues. CDR3: CSVGTGGSGSNQPQHF. The DNA of the CDR3 is TGCAGCGTAGGGACAGGGGGCAGTGGTAGCAATCAGCCCCAGCATTTT.

The V call is TRBV5-1, the J call TRBJ2-2, with D possibly being TRBD2 (6 bases). Germline values: CDR1 SGHRS, CDR2 YFSETQ. Deletions cut 4 bases from V and 5 bases from J, with 9 bases between. CDR3 length: 13 amino acids. CDR3 residues: CASSLGGTGELFF. The CDR3 DNA reads TGCGCCAGCAGCCTTGGGGGGACCGGGGAGCTGTTTTTT. Together with reference TRBV5-1 and TRBJ2-2, the CDR3 gives the full variable domain: KAGVTQTPRYLIKTRGQQVTLSCSPISGHRSVSWYQQTPGQGLQFLFEYFSETQRNKGNFPGRFSGRQFSNSRSEMNVSTLELGDSALYLCASSLGGTGELFFGEGSRLTVL.

The chain uses TRBV19 and TRBJ2-1; 9 bases are a match to TRBD2. The junction had 3 bases not matched to a gene; V was cut back by 4 bases and J by 2 bases. This CDR3 comprises 15 residues. In germline, CDR1 is LNHDA, CDR2 SQIVND (reference sequence). The CDR3 region has the DNA TGTGCCAGTAGTACTTCTAGCGGGGCCTACAATGAGCAGTTCTTC. Its translation: CASSTSSGAYNEQFF.

This rearrangement joins TRBV19 to TRBJ2-5; D is unresolved. The V end lost 2 bases, the J end lost 5 bases, and 3 bases lay between the germline ends. The CDR3 runs to 11 residues. Germline CDR1 LNHDA, CDR2 SQIVND (reference sequence). The CDR3 here is CASSIMETQYF. The CDR3 DNA is TGTGCCAGTAGTATAATGGAGACCCAGTACTTC.

The rearrangement uses TRBV12-3 or TRBV12-4 and TRBJ1-2; D unclear. The CDR3 covers 12 residues. With 7 bases removed from V and 4 bases from J, the gap between germline ends came to 10 bases. CDR3 DNA sequence: TGTGCCAGCAATACTAACGCCTATGGCTACACCTTC. Residues: CASNTNAYGYTF.

This clone was found once. This chain joins TRBV6-5 and TRBJ2-4; D may be TRBD1 (5 bases). Looked up from germline, CDR1 is MNHEY and CDR2 is SVGAGI. The germline V and J ends were trimmed by 2 bases and 15 bases, with 17 bases remaining between them. The CDR3 spans 13 residues. In nucleotides, the CDR3 is TGTGCCAGCAGTTACGGGGCCAACGAGGCTGGGTACTTC. It codes for CASSYGANEAGYF.

This clone appeared a few times. This chain links TRBV6-5 with TRBJ2-3; possibly TRBD1 for D (6 bases). Trimming removed 3 bases at V and 3 bases at J, with 10 bases between. Per the germline V gene, CDR1 is MNHEY and CDR2 is SVGAGI. The CDR3 is 14 residues long. The CDR3 DNA follows: TGTGCCAGCAGTTATACTGGACAGACAGATACGCAGTATTTT. Protein: CASSYTGQTDTQYF.

V and J are TRBV15 and TRBJ2-4; D may match TRBD1 or TRBD2 (6 bases each). Looked up from germline, CDR1 is LNHNV and CDR2 is YYDKDF (reference sequence). V lost 0 bases to trimming and J lost 0 bases, with 9 bases between them. This CDR3 region has 16 residues. In nucleotides, the CDR3 is TGTGCCACCAGCAGAGATGGGGGGCTAGCCAAAAACATTCAGTACTTC. Amino acid sequence: CATSRDGGLAKNIQYF.

The chain recombines TRBV10-2 with TRBJ1-5, with D tentatively TRBD1 (5 bases). Germline-derived CDR1 and CDR2 are WSHSY and SAAADI. The CDR3 contains 15 residues. V was pared by 3 bases and J by 5 bases, with 14 bases between. The CDR3 protein is CASSDSRQSYQPQHF. CDR3 bases: TGCGCCAGCAGTGATTCTAGACAGTCGTATCAGCCCCAGCATTTT.